This T cell receptor beta chain was retrieved from a study of T cells in Graves' hyperthyroidism and ophthalmopathy. Study observations and caveats: Blood also contained most expanded thyroid clonotypes above 0.001.

There are many counts of this clonotype. Its matching antigen is unknown. Trimming stripped 5 bases from V and 2 bases from J, with 19 bases between. The germline CDR1 and CDR2 sequences are MDHEN and SYDVKM. The CDR3 covers 17 residues. What was amplified from RNA transcripts were TCR beta CDR3 regions. HTBI primers were employed in a first-round RT-PCR of the TCR CDR3. TCRdb processed the multiplex PCR reads anew with MiXCR; each CDR3 protein has one entry. The sample yields approximately 640,000 distinct CDR3 sequences, 15% to 20% seen once. The rearrangement joins TRBV28 to TRBJ1-3, with D tentatively TRBD1 (5 bases). The sequenced material came from blood. This receptor was identified in a man aged 45-60 years with Graves' hyperthyroidism. The CDR3 sequence: CASSGAGEGNPGNTIYF. The CDR3 coding sequence is TGTGCCAGCAGTGGGGCGGGGGAGGGAAACCCTGGAAACACCATATATTTT.